Listed here are 30 T cell receptor beta chains from one sample, sequenced in a study of cytomegalovirus exposure and HLA in healthy donors. Amplification used 60 Vbeta primers and 13 Jbeta primers. Clones were read by immunoSEQ multiplex PCR, and TCRdb kept only the in-frame ones, dropping some. In the table there are fewer than 110,000 clones, roughly 66% of which are singletons. Sequences were obtained from PBMCs. These receptors came from a woman aged 45-59 years in good health and CMV-seronegative.

The genes are TRBV7-8 and TRBJ2-3, with a weak D call TRBD1 (6 bases). This CDR3 region has 16 residues. V dropped 5 bases and J dropped 5 bases, with 20 bases sitting between them. The germline gives CDR1 SGHVS, CDR2 FQNEAQ. This CDR3 reads CASSPKQGALVDTQYF. The DNA for the CDR3 is TGTGCCAGCAGCCCCAAACAGGGAGCCCTGGTAGATACGCAGTATTTT.

This rearrangement joins TRBV27 to TRBJ2-6; 7 bases are a match to TRBD2. V lost 1 base to trimming and J lost 1 base; unmatched junction nucleotides: 4. CDR1 is MNHEY and CDR2 is SMNVEV in the germline V gene (reference sequence). This CDR3 comprises 17 residues. The CDR3 reads CASSLFGEGSGANVLTF. CDR3 bases: TGTGCCAGCAGTTTATTTGGGGAGGGGTCTGGGGCCAACGTCCTGACTTTC. Using reference TRBV27 and TRBJ2-6 for the parts outside the CDR3, the full variable domain is EAQVTQNPRYLITVTGKKLTVTCSQNMNHEYMSWYRQDPGLGLRQIYYSMNVEVTDKGDVPEGYKVSRKEKRNFPLILESPSPNQTSLYFCASSLFGEGSGANVLTFGAGSRLTVL.

A few counts support this clone. This chain uses TRBV12-2 with TRBJ2-3; the table's TRBD1 call for D was not verified on the DNA. TRBV12-2 is a pseudogene. The CDR3 loop spans 20 amino acids. CDR3 sequence reads: CASRLGTGSAEDRGSDTQYF. CDR3 sequence (DNA): TGTGCAAGTCGCTTAGGGACTGGCAGCGCGGAGGACAGGGGTAGCGATACGCAGTATTTT.

J is TRBJ1-4 and V is TRBV27; 7 bases agree with TRBD1. Germline loops: CDR1 MNHEY, CDR2 SMNVEV (reference sequence). Trimming cost V 3 bases and J 5 bases; bases outside gene matches: 9. The CDR3 consists of 16 residues. CDR3 nucleotides: TGTGCCAGCAGTTTGGTGTTCCGGGACAGAAATGAAAAACTGTTTTTT. Translated: CASSLVFRDRNEKLFF.

The rearrangement links TRBV19 to TRBJ2-1; D ambiguous. This CDR3 region has 14 residues. V was trimmed by 6 bases and J by 5 bases, leaving 14 bases between them. Germline CDR1 and CDR2: LNHDA and SQIVND (reference sequence). CDR3 residues: CASSDNRFHNEQFF. DNA for the CDR3: TGTGCCAGTAGCGACAACCGGTTTCACAATGAGCAGTTCTTC.

The V call is TRBV19, the J call TRBJ1-1, with D hard to call. There are 14 residues in the CDR3. Trimming shortened V by 4 bases and J by 4 bases, and 13 bases separated the two germline ends. The germline V gene encodes CDR1 LNHDA and CDR2 SQIVND (reference sequence). DNA of the CDR3: TGTGCCAGTAGTAAGTTCTGGGAGGGCACTGAAGCTTTCTTT. Translated, it gives CASSKFWEGTEAFF.

In its sample, this clone was seen a few times. The genes are TRBV28 and TRBJ2-7; D unresolved. There are 13 residues in the CDR3. The germline V gene has CDR1 MDHEN and CDR2 SYDVKM. V gave up 4 bases and J gave up 4 bases, with 11 bases separating them. CDR3 DNA sequence: TGTGCCAGCAGTTCCCCCGTTCGGTACGAGCAGTACTTC. It codes for CASSSPVRYEQYF.

The CDR3 region is CASSGTGGGQPQHF. CDR3 in DNA: TGTGCCAGTTCGGGGACAGGGGGAGGACAGCCCCAGCATTTT. The chain joins TRBV19 to TRBJ1-5; 11 bases agree with TRBD1. Germline lookup yields CDR1 LNHDA and CDR2 SQIVND (reference sequence). The CDR3 has 14 residues. The ends lost 8 bases at V and 7 bases at J; junction bases unmatched: 7.

The chain carries TRBV28 and TRBJ2-5, with a tentative D call TRBD2 (7 bases). V was shortened by 5 bases and J by 3 bases, with 16 bases between the two germline ends. Germline-derived CDR1 and CDR2 are MDHEN and SYDVKM. The CDR3 contains 15 residues. The CDR3 loop reads CASSGAGAGEETQYF. The CDR3 DNA follows: TGTGCCAGCAGTGGCGCGGGGGCCGGGGAAGAGACCCAGTACTTC.

The chain carries TRBV2 and TRBJ2-5; 10 nucleotides align to TRBD2. The V gene end was trimmed by 3 bases and the J gene end by 2 bases; junction bases not matched to a gene: 6. The CDR3 has 16 residues. Germline lookup yields CDR1 SNHLY and CDR2 FYNNEI. As DNA, the CDR3 is TGTGCCAGCAGTGATGCGTTAGCGGGAGGACAAGAGACCCAGTACTTC. Encoded protein: CASSDALAGGQETQYF.

There are a few counts of this clone. The genes are TRBV5-1 and TRBJ1-2; 11 bases line up with TRBD1. This CDR3 contains 13 residues. Germline CDR1 reads SGHRS; CDR2 reads YFSETQ. V shed 3 bases, J shed 8 bases, and the junction held 3 bases outside the gene matches. CDR3 DNA: TGCGCCAGCAGCTGGACAGGGGGCGAAGGCTACACCTTC. As protein: CASSWTGGEGYTF.

The chain joins TRBV11-2 to TRBJ2-5; tentative D call: TRBD2 (5 bases). The CDR3 contains 16 residues. With 5 bases removed from V and 4 bases from J, the gap between germline ends came to 20 bases. Germline V lookup: CDR1 SGHAT, CDR2 FQNNGV. As DNA, the CDR3 is TGTGCCAGCAGCCCACCCCTCACCGGGGTAGGAGAGACCCAGTACTTC. Translation: CASSPPLTGVGETQYF.

This clone came up a few times. The gene calls are TRBV18 and TRBJ2-5, with a tentative D call TRBD2 (6 bases). CDR1 is KGHSH, CDR2 LQKENI, per germline. This CDR3 has 13 amino acids. Trimming took off 4 bases at V and 5 bases at J, with 11 bases between the two ends. In DNA form, the CDR3 reads TGTGCCAGCTCACGAGGGGAGGATGAGACCCAGTACTTC. Translated: CASSRGEDETQYF.

The J gene is TRBJ2-7, the V gene TRBV2, with a weak D call TRBD1 (7 bases). Between the trimmed V and J ends, which lost 11 bases and 3 bases, there was a span of 17 bases. This CDR3 has 13 amino acids. Germline V CDR1 and CDR2: SNHLY, FYNNEI. The CDR3 DNA follows: TGTGCCGACTCCAGGGGGGACGACTACGAGCAGTACTTC. Amino acid sequence: CADSRGDDYEQYF.

The V call is TRBV11-2, the J call TRBJ2-7; D is ambiguous. The CDR3 has 12 residues. Germline lookup yields CDR1 SGHAT and CDR2 FQNNGV. The germline V and J ends were trimmed by 8 bases and 0 bases, with 8 bases remaining between them. Here the CDR3 reads CASSDTSYEQYF. CDR3 in DNA: TGTGCCAGCTCAGACACCTCCTACGAGCAGTACTTC.

This clone was counted a few times. This chain joins TRBV7-8 and TRBJ2-5; 9 bases align to TRBD2. The DNA matches TRBJ2-7 better at its end, which makes the J call doubtful. The germline V gene encodes CDR1 SGHVS and CDR2 FQNEAQ. CDR3 length equals 13 residues. The CDR3, as DNA: TGTGCCAGCAGCCCCCGACTAGCGGACGAGCAGTACTTC. This gives the protein CASSPRLADEQYF.

The rearrangement uses TRBV6-5 and TRBJ2-7; 10 bases map to TRBD1. This CDR3 is built from 13 residues. Germline-derived CDR1 and CDR2 are MNHEY and SVGAGI. After removal of 11 bases from V and 6 bases from J, the junction contained 10 bases not matched to a gene. CDR3 residues: CAVRQGAQVEQYF. DNA of the CDR3: TGTGCCGTAAGACAGGGGGCGCAGGTCGAGCAGTACTTC.

V gene TRBV28 combines with J gene TRBJ1-1; the match to TRBD1 covers 7 bases. The junction had 7 bases not matched to a gene; V was cut back by 3 bases and J by 6 bases. The V gene's germline CDR1 is MDHEN and CDR2 SYDVKM. This CDR3 is built from 14 residues. The CDR3 reads CASSFRSQGAEAFF. CDR3 nucleotides: TGTGCCAGCAGTTTTCGGTCCCAGGGGGCTGAAGCTTTCTTT.

This clone showed up just a few times. In DNA, the CDR3 is TGCGCCAGCAGCCAAGACGGACGACAGGGAACGGGTGGAAACACCATATATTTT. Translated: CASSQDGRQGTGGNTIYF. The chain joins TRBV4-1 to TRBJ1-3; TRBD1 matches at 7 bases. The CDR3 extends over 18 amino acids. CDR1 and CDR2 from the germline V gene are MGHRA and YSYEKL. Losses at the gene ends were 0 bases for V and 3 bases for J; bases not matched to a gene: 11.

Comment on this clone: The sample has other DNA sequences that encode this CDR3 too. This chain joins TRBV4-2 and TRBJ1-4, with TRBD1 identical over 7 bases. The CDR3 extends over 14 amino acids. After removal of 1 base from V and 8 bases from J, the junction contained 4 bases not matched to a gene. The germline V gene has CDR1 LGHNA and CDR2 YNFKEQ. This chain's CDR3 is CASSQGGGGEKLFF. The CDR3 DNA reads TGTGCCAGCAGCCAAGGAGGGGGCGGCGAAAAACTGTTTTTT.

The chain is built from TRBV2 and TRBJ2-1; D unresolved. Germline V gene sequence: CDR1 SNHLY, CDR2 FYNNEI. The CDR3 spans 11 residues. V gave up 8 bases and J gave up 3 bases, with 5 bases separating them. The CDR3 is CASQDYNEQFF. CDR3 nucleotides: TGTGCCAGCCAGGACTACAATGAGCAGTTCTTC.

The rearrangement joins TRBV6-6 to TRBJ2-3, with TRBD2 matching 10 bases. The V gene end was trimmed by 8 bases and the J gene end by 1 base; junction bases not matched to a gene: 9. CDR3 length: 16 residues. Germline V gives CDR1 MNHNY, CDR2 SVGAGI (reference sequence). CDR3 DNA: TGTGCCAGCGCAAAAAGCGGGGGGGTCGGCACAGATACGCAGTATTTT. Translating it yields CASAKSGGVGTDTQYF.

The J gene is TRBJ1-1, the V gene TRBV18; 9 nucleotides align to TRBD1. The CDR3 loop spans 14 amino acids. V gave up 5 bases and J gave up 1 base; unmatched junction bases: 2. CDR1 is KGHSH and CDR2 is LQKENI in the germline V gene. CDR3 protein: CASSVDRGNTEAFF. The DNA of the CDR3 is TGTGCCAGCTCAGTGGACAGGGGGAACACTGAAGCTTTCTTT.

This clone appeared once. The rearrangement joins TRBV19 to TRBJ2-5; weak D call: TRBD1 (6 bases). The ends were cut back, 3 bases at V and 7 bases at J, with 18 bases in the middle. Looked up from germline, CDR1 is LNHDA and CDR2 is SQIVND (reference sequence). The CDR3 loop spans 15 amino acids. The CDR3 DNA follows: TGTGCCAGTAGTATTCCCGGACAGTTAATCCCGACCCAGTACTTC. Its translation is CASSIPGQLIPTQYF.

The chain is built from TRBV10-3 and TRBJ2-2, with 16 bases aligning to TRBD2. The germline V gene encodes CDR1 ENHRY and CDR2 SYGVKD. J gave up 4 bases and V 10 bases, and 9 bases lay outside the gene matches. The CDR3 runs 17 residues. CDR3 sequence: CATWGLAGGPRTGELFF. The CDR3 region has the DNA TGTGCCACCTGGGGACTAGCGGGGGGGCCACGCACCGGGGAGCTGTTTTTT.

V gene TRBV9 combines with J gene TRBJ1-4; tentative D call: TRBD1 (6 bases). V lost 7 bases, J lost 4 bases, and 14 bases lay in between. This CDR3 region has 14 residues. The germline gives CDR1 SGDLS, CDR2 YYNGEE. The chain's CDR3 is CASANRAYNEKLFF. CDR3 in DNA: TGTGCCAGCGCGAACAGGGCATATAATGAAAAACTGTTTTTT.

The chain combines TRBV19 with TRBJ2-7; D is uncertain. The V and J ends lost 2 bases and 0 bases respectively, with 11 bases between them. The germline gives CDR1 LNHDA, CDR2 SQIVND (reference sequence). This CDR3 has 15 amino acids. The CDR3 region is CASSIFPASSYEQYF. CDR3 DNA: TGTGCCAGTAGTATATTCCCAGCGAGCTCCTACGAGCAGTACTTC.

The gene calls are TRBV15 and TRBJ1-4; D possibly corresponds to TRBD1 (6 bases). V shed 6 bases and J shed 8 bases, with 16 bases lying between them. The CDR3 is 14 residues long. Looked up from germline, CDR1 is LNHNV and CDR2 is YYDKDF (reference sequence). This CDR3 reads CATRSGGLKEKLFF. CDR3 nucleotides: TGTGCCACCAGAAGTGGGGGCCTTAAAGAAAAACTGTTTTTT.

J is TRBJ2-6 and V is TRBV28; tentative D call: TRBD2 (6 bases). The CDR3 is 18 residues long. V lost 5 bases and J 4 bases, leaving 21 bases between the germline ends. Germline CDR1 and CDR2: MDHEN and SYDVKM. As DNA, the CDR3 is TGTGCCAGCAGTCCGGGAGTAGACGCCAGATTGGGGGCCAACGTCCTGACTTTC. The encoded protein is CASSPGVDARLGANVLTF. The whole variable domain, filled in from reference TRBV28 and TRBJ2-6, reads DVKVTQSSRYLVKRTGEKVFLECVQDMDHENMFWYRQDPGLGLRLIYFSYDVKMKEKGDIPEGYSVSREKKERFSLILESASTNQTSMYLCASSPGVDARLGANVLTFGAGSRLTVL.

This chain joins TRBV9 and TRBJ2-1, with 16 bases fitting TRBD2. The CDR3 runs to 16 residues. V shed 4 bases, J shed 7 bases, and the junction held 5 bases outside the gene matches. In germline, CDR1 is SGDLS, CDR2 YYNGEE. The CDR3 region has the DNA TGTGCCAGCAGCTCGGGGACTAGCGGGGGGGTTAATGAGCAGTTCTTC. Translated: CASSSGTSGGVNEQFF.